This passage covers 20 T cell receptor beta chains from one sample sequenced in a study of blood T cell repertoires in COVID-19. TCRdb's copy holds only in-frame clones and misses some; the assay was immunoSEQ multiplex PCR. This table holds about 160,000 clones, just over 90% found once. What was sequenced was peripheral blood. The source is a young man with acute or convalescent COVID-19.

Turning to this clone: The sample has other DNA sequences that encode this CDR3 too. The chain is built from TRBV2 and TRBJ1-1; D may be TRBD1 (5 bases). Trimming stripped 4 bases from V and 1 base from J, with 10 bases between. The germline V gene encodes CDR1 SNHLY and CDR2 FYNNEI. CDR3 size: 14 residues. The CDR3 DNA sequence: TGTGCCAGCAGTGCGGGACTTCCGAACACTGAAGCTTTCTTT. This sequence encodes CASSAGLPNTEAFF.

The gene calls are TRBV6-6 and TRBJ2-7, with 8 nucleotides matching TRBD1. Per germline, CDR1 MNHNY and CDR2 SVGAGI (reference sequence). The CDR3 has 14 amino acids. J was trimmed by 6 bases and V by 5 bases; bases with no gene match: 9. The CDR3 region is CASSLGQGGIEQYF. The CDR3 DNA sequence: TGTGCCAGCAGTCTAGGACAGGGAGGAATCGAGCAGTACTTC.

The gene calls are TRBV5-1 and TRBJ2-5, with D unresolved. V lost 1 base and J 6 bases, leaving 10 bases between the germline ends. Germline V gene sequence: CDR1 SGHRS, CDR2 YFSETQ. The CDR3 is 13 residues long. CDR3 coding DNA: TGCGCCAGCAGCTTGAGTCTGAGGAAGACCCAGTACTTC. This translates into CASSLSLRKTQYF.

This clone appeared once. V is TRBV24-1 and J is TRBJ2-3; D might be TRBD1 (6 bases). Trimming stripped 3 bases from V and 8 bases from J, with 23 bases between. The CDR3 is 17 residues long. Germline CDR1 reads KGHDR; CDR2 reads SFDVKD. This CDR3 reads CATSDRPRTDLKVTQYF. The CDR3 region has the DNA TGTGCCACCAGTGATCGCCCTCGGACAGACCTCAAAGTTACGCAGTATTTT.

V usage is TRBV5-1 and J usage is TRBJ2-7; D is possibly TRBD1 (6 bases). Germline V gene data show CDR1 as SGHRS and CDR2 as YFSETQ. Between the trimmed V and J ends, which lost 3 bases and 3 bases, there was a span of 13 bases. The CDR3 length is 14 residues. CDR3 DNA: TGCGCCAGCAGCTCACAGGGCATTGGCTACGAGCAGTACTTC. Amino acid sequence: CASSSQGIGYEQYF.

The V gene is TRBV7-8, the J gene TRBJ2-7, with D hard to call. With 4 bases removed from V and 1 base from J, the gap between germline ends came to 14 bases. CDR3 length: 15 amino acids. The V gene's germline CDR1 is SGHVS and CDR2 FQNEAQ. The CDR3 region is CASSSSGSVSYEQYF. The DNA for the CDR3 is TGTGCCAGCAGCTCATCGGGTTCGGTTTCCTACGAGCAGTACTTC. Together with reference TRBV7-8 and TRBJ2-7, the CDR3 gives the full variable domain: GAGVSQSPRYKVAKRGQDVALRCDPISGHVSLFWYQQALGQGPEFLTYFQNEAQLDKSGLPSDRFFAERPEGSVSTLKIQRTQQEDSAVYLCASSSSGSVSYEQYFGPGTRLTVT.

The chain recombines TRBV6-2 or TRBV6-3 with TRBJ1-2, with a weak D call TRBD1 (6 bases). Trimming left V 0 bases short and J 7 bases short, with 12 bases between. Germline-derived CDR1 and CDR2 are MNHEY and SVGEGT. The CDR3 is made up of 14 amino acids. The CDR3: CASSYSTRQAGYTF. CDR3 sequence (DNA): TGTGCCAGCAGTTACTCCACCCGACAGGCTGGCTACACCTTC.

The gene calls are TRBV27 and TRBJ1-5, with a possible D match to TRBD1 (5 bases). CDR3 length equals 14 residues. Trimming removed 3 bases from V and 3 bases from J, with 9 bases in between. Germline lookup yields CDR1 MNHEY and CDR2 SMNVEV (reference sequence). CDR3 residues: CASSFQGLNQPQHF. The CDR3 DNA follows: TGTGCCAGCAGTTTTCAGGGTCTCAATCAGCCCCAGCATTTT.

The V call is TRBV19, the J call TRBJ1-1; D is possibly TRBD1 (5 bases). The CDR3 totals 14 residues. The germline V gene has CDR1 LNHDA and CDR2 SQIVND (reference sequence). Trimming took 7 bases from V and 1 from J, leaving 13 bases between them. In DNA form, the CDR3 reads TGTGCCAGTAAAGCGAGACAGAGGAACACTGAAGCTTTCTTT. Its protein is CASKARQRNTEAFF.

This clone was counted only a few times. This chain joins TRBV2 and TRBJ1-5; D possibly corresponds to TRBD1 (5 bases). V was shortened by 7 bases and J by 5 bases, with 15 bases between the two germline ends. CDR1 is SNHLY, CDR2 FYNNEI, per germline. CDR3 length: 14 residues. CDR3 sequence: CASTSGTGYQPQHF. In DNA, the CDR3 is TGTGCCAGCACGAGCGGGACGGGGTATCAGCCCCAGCATTTT. Full variable domain (remainder filled in from reference TRBV2 and TRBJ1-5): EPEVTQTPSHQVTQMGQEVILRCVPISNHLYFYWYRQILGQKVEFLVSFYNNEISEKSEIFDDQFSVERPDGSNFTLKIRSTKLEDSAMYFCASTSGTGYQPQHFGDGTRLSIL.

The rearrangement uses TRBV10-1 and TRBJ2-1; 7 nucleotides agree with TRBD1. The CDR3 sequence is 15 residues long. In germline, CDR1 is WNHNN, CDR2 SYGVQD (reference sequence). With V trimmed by 4 bases and J by 8 bases, 11 bases remained unmatched. This chain's CDR3 is CASSGDSITLDEQFF. In DNA, the CDR3 is TGCGCCAGCAGTGGGGACAGTATTACGCTCGATGAGCAGTTCTTC.

J is TRBJ2-6 and V is TRBV5-1; D is ambiguous. This CDR3 has 13 residues. V was clipped by 8 bases and J by 1 base, with 7 bases between them. Germline CDR1 is SGHRS and CDR2 is YFSETQ. This chain's CDR3 is CASTESGANVLTF. CDR3 DNA: TGCGCCAGTACGGAGTCTGGGGCCAACGTCCTGACTTTC.

The V gene is TRBV6-5, the J gene TRBJ1-2; 8 positions match TRBD1. This CDR3 is built from 13 residues. V shed 2 bases, J shed 6 bases, and the junction held 2 bases outside the gene matches. Germline-derived CDR1 and CDR2 are MNHEY and SVGAGI. Written as DNA, the CDR3 is TGTGCCAGCAGTTACCGACAGGGGAATGGCTACACCTTC. It translates to CASSYRQGNGYTF.

The chain joins TRBV2 to TRBJ1-1, with D possibly matching TRBD1 (5 bases). Germline V gives CDR1 SNHLY, CDR2 FYNNEI. Trimming took off 2 bases at V and 3 bases at J, with 13 bases between the two ends. This CDR3 spans 15 amino acids. CDR3 amino acids: CASSELSGLDTEAFF. The CDR3 DNA reads as TGTGCCAGCAGTGAACTGTCAGGGTTGGACACTGAAGCTTTCTTT.

The V and J genes are TRBV11-2 and TRBJ1-2; no definite D call. Germline V gene sequence: CDR1 SGHAT, CDR2 FQNNGV. The CDR3 has 12 amino acids. V gave up 5 bases and J gave up 5 bases, with 9 bases separating them. The CDR3 DNA follows: TGTGCCAGCAGCCCTCGCGGGTATGGCTACACCTTC. Translation gives CASSPRGYGYTF.

The chain combines TRBV4-2 with TRBJ1-2; no firm D call. The CDR3 is made up of 18 amino acids. V was pared by 0 bases and J by 1 base, with 18 bases between. CDR1 is LGHNA, CDR2 YNFKEQ, per germline. CDR3 in DNA: TGTGCCAGCAGCCAAGATGGCCACAACATAGGAGGTAACTATGGCTACACCTTC. As protein: CASSQDGHNIGGNYGYTF.

The V and J genes are TRBV10-1 and TRBJ1-1; 7 bases map to TRBD1. CDR3 size: 17 residues. The germline gives CDR1 WNHNN, CDR2 SYGVQD (reference sequence). Trimming at V came to 2 bases and at J to 5 bases, leaving 14 bases not matched to a gene. CDR3 sequence (DNA): TGCGCCAGCAGTGAGCGACAGGGCCTCAATGTCGGAACTGAAGCTTTCTTT. Its translation is CASSERQGLNVGTEAFF.

V and J are TRBV3-1 (or the pseudogene TRBV3-2) and TRBJ1-2; a weak D match, TRBD1 (6 bases). CDR3 length: 14 amino acids. V gave up 4 bases and J gave up 5 bases, with 14 bases separating them. Germline values: CDR1 LGHDT, CDR2 YNNKEL (reference sequence). The CDR3 nucleotides read TGTGCCAGCAGCCTTACGGACAGCCCTTATGGCTACACCTTC. It translates to CASSLTDSPYGYTF.

The genes are TRBV14 and TRBJ2-3, with TRBD2 identical over 10 bases. The CDR3 is made up of 18 amino acids. The germline gives CDR1 SGHDN, CDR2 FVKESK. Trimming at V came to 2 bases and at J to 4 bases, leaving 12 bases not matched to a gene. Here the CDR3 reads CASSQTPSGRPPSDTQYF. Here the CDR3 DNA reads TGTGCCAGCAGCCAAACCCCTAGCGGGAGACCTCCGTCAGATACGCAGTATTTT.

The rearrangement uses TRBV5-1 and TRBJ1-6; 7 bases match TRBD1. The trim removed 2 bases at V and 8 bases at J, leaving 4 bases unmatched. Germline V gene data show CDR1 as SGHRS and CDR2 as YFSETQ. The CDR3 runs 14 residues. The chain's CDR3 is CASSFDREDSPLHF. As DNA, the CDR3 is TGCGCCAGCAGCTTTGACAGGGAGGATTCACCCCTCCACTTT. Full variable domain (remainder filled in from reference TRBV5-1 and TRBJ1-6): KAGVTQTPRYLIKTRGQQVTLSCSPISGHRSVSWYQQTPGQGLQFLFEYFSETQRNKGNFPGRFSGRQFSNSRSEMNVSTLELGDSALYLCASSFDREDSPLHFGNGTRLTVT.